This TCR beta chain was sequenced for a study of T cells in Graves' hyperthyroidism and ophthalmopathy. Germline loops: CDR1 SGHTA, CDR2 FQGNSA. Trimming shortened V by 0 bases and J by 4 bases, and 10 bases separated the two germline ends. This CDR3 region has 15 residues. Stable Graves' hyperthyroidism denoted no ophthalmopathy progression over 18 months. With a duration under 2 months, the hyperthyroidism was newly diagnosed in patients aged 18 to 65. Thyroid ultrasound and orbital computed tomography, with clinical symptoms and serum thyroxine and TRAb, informed diagnoses. Study findings and constraints: Blood also carried most thyroid clonotypes expanded above 0.001.

This clonotype was observed at least ten times. What it binds is unknown. Amplification yielded TCR beta CDR3 regions, with RNA transcripts as the source. The HTBI set primed first-round TCR CDR3 RT-PCR. MiXCR, run by TCRdb on the multiplex PCR reads, gives a single entry per CDR3 protein. The sample consists of approximately 500,000 distinct CDR3 sequences, more than 45% of them appearing once. Material: peripheral blood or thyroid tissue (not recorded which). J is TRBJ1-3 and V is TRBV7-2; D gene ambiguous. This receptor was taken from a woman aged 18 to 35 with Graves' hyperthyroidism. CDR3 DNA sequence: TGTGCCAGCAGCTTAGCGTACACAGCCGGAAACACCATATATTTT. It is translated as CASSLAYTAGNTIYF.